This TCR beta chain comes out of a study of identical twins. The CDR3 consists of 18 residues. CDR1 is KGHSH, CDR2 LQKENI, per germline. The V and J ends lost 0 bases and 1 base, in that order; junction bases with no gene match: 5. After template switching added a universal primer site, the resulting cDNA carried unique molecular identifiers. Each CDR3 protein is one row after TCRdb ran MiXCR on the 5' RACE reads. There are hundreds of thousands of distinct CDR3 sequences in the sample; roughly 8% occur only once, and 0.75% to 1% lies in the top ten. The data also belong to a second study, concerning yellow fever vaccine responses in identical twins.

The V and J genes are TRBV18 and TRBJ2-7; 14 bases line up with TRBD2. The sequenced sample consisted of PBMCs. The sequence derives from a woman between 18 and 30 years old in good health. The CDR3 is CASSPPGLAGGASYEQYF. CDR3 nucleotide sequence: TGTGCCAGCTCACCACCCGGACTAGCGGGGGGCGCTTCCTACGAGCAGTACTTC.